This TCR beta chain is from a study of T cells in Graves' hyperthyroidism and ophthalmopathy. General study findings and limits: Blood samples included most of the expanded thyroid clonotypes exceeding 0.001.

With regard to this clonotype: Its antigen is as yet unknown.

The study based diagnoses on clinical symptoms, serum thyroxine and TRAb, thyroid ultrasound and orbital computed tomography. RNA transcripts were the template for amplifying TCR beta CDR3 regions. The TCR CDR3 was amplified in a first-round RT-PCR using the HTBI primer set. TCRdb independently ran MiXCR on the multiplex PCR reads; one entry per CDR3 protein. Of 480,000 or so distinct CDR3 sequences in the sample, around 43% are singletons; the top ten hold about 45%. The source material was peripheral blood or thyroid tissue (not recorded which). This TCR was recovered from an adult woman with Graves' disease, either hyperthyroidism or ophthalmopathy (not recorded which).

CDR3 bases: TGTGCCAGCAGTGACAGGGCGGCGTCACCCCTCCACTTT. Its translation is CASSDRAASPLHF. The genes are TRBV2 and TRBJ1-6; maybe TRBD1 (5 bases). The germline V and J ends were trimmed by 3 bases and 10 bases, with 10 bases remaining between them. Germline V gives CDR1 SNHLY, CDR2 FYNNEI. The CDR3 consists of 13 residues. The full variable domain, its missing parts supplied by reference TRBV2 and TRBJ1-6, is EPEVTQTPSHQVTQMGQEVILRCVPISNHLYFYWYRQILGQKVEFLVSFYNNEISEKSEIFDDQFSVERPDGSNFTLKIRSTKLEDSAMYFCASSDRAASPLHFGNGTRLTVT.